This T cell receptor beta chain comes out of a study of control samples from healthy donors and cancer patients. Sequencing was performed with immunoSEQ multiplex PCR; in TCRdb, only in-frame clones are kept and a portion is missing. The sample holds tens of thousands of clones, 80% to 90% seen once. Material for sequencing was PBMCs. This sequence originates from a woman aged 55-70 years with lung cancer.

Written as DNA, the CDR3 is TGTGCCAGCAGTGAACAGTTAGGAGCCCAGCATTTT. This codes for CASSEQLGAQHF. V usage is TRBV2 and J usage is TRBJ1-5; D is ambiguous. Germline V gene sequence: CDR1 SNHLY, CDR2 FYNNEI. The germline V and J ends were trimmed by 2 bases and 11 bases, with 10 bases remaining between them. The CDR3 loop spans 12 amino acids.